Below, one T cell receptor beta chain is given with its context. Cohort allocation depended upon clinical history that participants reported. This CDR3 contains 13 residues. After removal of 4 bases from V and 8 bases from J, the junction contained 7 bases not matched to a gene. This sample is drawn from a study of blood T cell repertoires in COVID-19. Authors' methods: How many nucleated cells were present was estimated from reference gene primer amplification. Sequenced by immunoSEQ multiplex PCR; TCRdb stores in-frame clones only, minus some. V, J and clone size are taken as reported in that table, and D and trimming were inferred from the DNA itself. The repertoire includes roughly 400,000 clones, approximately 87% of them detected once, and around 9.3% sits in the top ten.

The chain has TRBV12-3 or TRBV12-4 and TRBJ1-1, with TRBD1 matching over 7 bases. Material: PBMCs or T cells enriched from blood (not recorded which). The receptor was derived from a woman aged 45-60 years who had recovered from COVID-19. DNA of the CDR3: TGTGCCAGCAGTTGGGACAGCCCAAGCGAAGCTTTCTTT. Translation: CASSWDSPSEAFF.